These T cell receptor beta chains were read from a single sample in a study of blood T cell repertoires in COVID-19. The repertoire was sequenced with immunoSEQ multiplex PCR; TCRdb's copy has only in-frame clones and lacks some. The sample records tens of thousands of clones, about nine tenths being singletons. The source material was peripheral blood. These receptor sequences come from a human donor in a cohort sampled during active COVID-19. Both conserved end residues are part of each CDR3. D genes are given only for firm matches.

>NA|13|TRBV19|TRBJ1-1
CASSIQVNTEAFF
>NA|19|TRBV19|TRBJ1-5
CASSPILGGVRLSNQPQHF
>NA|13|TRBV7-2|TRBJ2-3
CASSLTPKDTQYF
>NA|13|TRBV10-3|TRBJ2-3
CAIKTGSTDTQYF
>NA|15|TRBV11-1|TRBJ2-5
CASSPGTQRGETQYF
>NA|11|TRBV7-8|TRBJ2-1
CASSLIDEQFF
>NA|18|TRBV5-6|TRBJ2-3
CASSLVAGTWGHTDTQYF
>TRBD1|14|TRBV5-1|TRBJ2-7
CASGTGTGRYEQYF
>TRBD2|16|TRBV24-1|TRBJ2-3
CATSDLQAGDTDTQYF
>NA|14|TRBV5-6|TRBJ1-6
CASSPDTFNSPLHF
>NA|12|TRBV7-9|TRBJ2-1
CASSVQGNEQFF
>NA|15|TRBV21-1|TRBJ1-5
CASNKGAYGNQPQHF
>TRBD1|15|TRBV10-2|TRBJ1-5
CASSLTGTGDQPQHF
>TRBD1|15|TRBV2|TRBJ1-3
CASSRSGTGFGTIYF
>NA|15|TRBV5-1|TRBJ1-1
CASSPWTAVNTEAFF
>NA|15|TRBV20-1|TRBJ1-4
CSASPPGTPNEKLFF
>TRBD2|15|TRBV7-3|TRBJ2-3
CASSQTSGSTDTQYF
>NA|14|TRBV10-1|TRBJ2-5
CASSDPSEKETQYF
>NA|14|TRBV15|TRBJ2-3
CATSRGQGSDTQYF